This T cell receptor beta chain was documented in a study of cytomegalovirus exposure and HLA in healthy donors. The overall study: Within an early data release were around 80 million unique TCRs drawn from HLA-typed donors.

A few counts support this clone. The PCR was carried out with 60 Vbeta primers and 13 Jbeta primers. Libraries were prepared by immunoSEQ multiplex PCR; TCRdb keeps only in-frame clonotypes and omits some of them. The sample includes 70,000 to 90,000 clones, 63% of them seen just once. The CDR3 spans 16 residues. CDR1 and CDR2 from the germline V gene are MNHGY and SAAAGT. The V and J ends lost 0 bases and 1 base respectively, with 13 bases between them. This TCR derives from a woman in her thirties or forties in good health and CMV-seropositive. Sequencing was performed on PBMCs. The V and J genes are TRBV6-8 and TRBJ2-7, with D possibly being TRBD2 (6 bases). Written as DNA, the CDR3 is TGTGCCAGCAGTTACTCCCCGGGGGAACCATCCTACGAGCAGTACTTC. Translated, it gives CASSYSPGEPSYEQYF.